The present entry profiles one T cell receptor (beta chain) with its context. Its antigen remains unidentified. This sample was taken from a study of CD8+ T cells in alopecia areata. V trimming: 5 bases; J trimming: 8 bases; junction bases outside the gene matches: 6. Germline V lookup: CDR1 SGHTA, CDR2 FQGNSA. The CDR3 length is 13 residues. The study's findings and limits: In scalp and blood during tofacitinib, many expanded lesional clones persisted. Lesional scalp, especially alopecia totalis/universalis, showed higher clonality than normal scalp.

Once RNA had been extracted, it was reverse transcribed into cDNA to act as the sequencing template. Using immunoSEQ multiplex PCR, the repertoire was profiled, and TCRdb retains in-frame clones only, with some absent. The top ten clones hold 13% of a sample with about 140,000 clones, around 87% of them seen once. Treatment indicated: oral pan-JAK inhibitor, 5-10 mg twice daily. Material: CD8+ T cells sorted from blood, obtained at week 4, from a patient treated with tofacitinib. The chain joins TRBV7-2 to TRBJ2-4; 7 nucleotides line up with TRBD1. The TCR comes from a human donor with alopecia areata. CDR3 nucleotide sequence: TGTGCCAGCAGCGAACCAGACAGGGACATTCAGTACTTC. Protein: CASSEPDRDIQYF.